Shown below are 19 T cell receptor beta chains from a single sample sequenced in a study of blood T cells in healthy people across ages. Combining a sample-barcoded 5' primer with a J-beta primer mix, a second PCR ran for about 6 to 11 cycles. One entry per CDR3 protein, called by TCRdb with MiXCR from the 5' RACE reads. Here the sample spans approximately 600,000 distinct CDR3 sequences, around three fifths being singletons. Sequenced: blood. The receptors shown here come from a man in his sixties in good health.

This clonotype came up a few times. The chain carries TRBV6-5 and TRBJ1-2; the match to TRBD1 covers 8 bases. This CDR3 spans 15 amino acids. The germline V gene encodes CDR1 MNHEY and CDR2 SVGAGI. J gave up 0 bases and V 4 bases, and 4 bases lay outside the gene matches. The CDR3 coding sequence is TGTGCCAGCAGTTCCCGGGACAGGCCTAACTATGGCTACACCTTC. It yields the protein CASSSRDRPNYGYTF.

The chain couples TRBV5-5 to TRBJ1-1; D gene ambiguous. The V gene lost 5 bases and the J gene lost 0 bases, with 14 bases spanning the gap. The germline CDR1 and CDR2 sequences are SGHKS and YYEKEE (reference sequence). The length of the CDR3 is 15 residues. In DNA form, the CDR3 reads TGTGCCAGCAGTCCTCGGGAGGGCCTGAACACTGAAGCTTTCTTT. It yields the protein CASSPREGLNTEAFF.

The rearrangement uses TRBV3-1 and TRBJ1-1; a weak D match, TRBD1 (6 bases). The CDR3 spans 15 residues. The V end lost 0 bases, the J end lost 2 bases, and 10 bases lay between the germline ends. Germline V gene sequence: CDR1 LGHDT, CDR2 YNNKEL (reference sequence). The CDR3 nucleotides are TGTGCCAGCAGCCAAGAGGGGGGGGCTAACACTGAAGCTTTCTTT. Translation gives CASSQEGGANTEAFF.

This sequence joins TRBV12-5 and TRBJ2-7; 12 bases map to TRBD2. Looked up from germline, CDR1 is LGHNT and CDR2 is FRNRAP. Trimming at V came to 0 bases and at J to 0 bases, leaving 9 bases not matched to a gene. The CDR3 loop spans 19 amino acids. CDR3 in DNA: TGTGCTAGTGGTTTGGTACCGGGACTAGCGGGCCGGGCCTCCTACGAGCAGTACTTC. Its protein product is CASGLVPGLAGRASYEQYF. Together with reference TRBV12-5 and TRBJ2-7, the CDR3 gives the full variable domain: DARVTQTPRHKVTEMGQEVTMRCQPILGHNTVFWYRQTMMQGLELLAYFRNRAPLDDSGMPKDRFSAEMPDATLATLKIQPSEPRDSAVYFCASGLVPGLAGRASYEQYFGPGTRLTVT.

This clonotype turned up a few times. The J gene is TRBJ1-1, the V gene TRBV4-1; 7 bases map to TRBD1. The V gene end was trimmed by 1 base and the J gene end by 1 base; junction bases not matched to a gene: 3. Germline-derived CDR1 and CDR2 are MGHRA and YSYEKL. The CDR3 is made up of 15 amino acids. CDR3 nucleotides: TGCGCCAGCAGCCAAGGACAGGGTGAGAACACTGAAGCTTTCTTT. Its protein product is CASSQGQGENTEAFF.

This chain joins TRBV20-1 and TRBJ2-1; TRBD2 aligns across 11 bases. The germline V gene has CDR1 DFQATT and CDR2 SNEGSKA (reference sequence). The CDR3 has 16 residues. V lost 1 base to trimming and J lost 4 bases; unmatched junction nucleotides: 6. CDR3 nucleotide sequence: TGCAGTGCTAGAGCCGCGGGGACTAGCGGATACAATGAGCAGTTCTTC. As protein: CSARAAGTSGYNEQFF.

The chain uses TRBV7-9 and TRBJ2-3, with D unresolved. CDR1 is SEHNR and CDR2 is FQNEAQ in the germline V gene (reference sequence). Deletions cut 6 bases from V and 4 bases from J, with 5 bases between. CDR3 length: 11 amino acids. CDR3 region: CASRPSDTQYF. CDR3 sequence (DNA): TGTGCCAGCAGACCTTCAGATACGCAGTATTTT.

The chain combines TRBV7-2 with TRBJ2-5; 8 bases agree with TRBD1. CDR3 length: 14 residues. CDR1 and CDR2 from the germline V gene are SGHTA and FQGNSA. J gave up 5 bases and V 5 bases, and 7 bases lay outside the gene matches. As DNA, the CDR3 is TGTGCCAGCAGCCCCCGACAGGGGATGGAGACCCAGTACTTC. Protein: CASSPRQGMETQYF.

This chain links TRBV20-1 with TRBJ2-6; TRBD1 might be the D (5 bases). Germline CDR1 and CDR2: DFQATT and SNEGSKA (reference sequence). Deletions cut 6 bases from V and 0 bases from J, with 21 bases between. This CDR3 contains 18 residues. This CDR3 reads CSALDLGAPLSGANVLTF. Written as DNA, the CDR3 is TGCAGTGCCCTCGACCTAGGGGCTCCCCTCTCTGGGGCCAACGTCCTGACTTTC.

The gene calls are TRBV2 and TRBJ1-5, with D tentatively TRBD1 (6 bases). CDR3 length equals 15 residues. Germline values: CDR1 SNHLY, CDR2 FYNNEI. Trimming stripped 8 bases from V and 3 bases from J, with 17 bases between. The CDR3 protein is CASGRGAVDNQPQHF. The CDR3 nucleotides are TGTGCCAGCGGGCGGGGGGCGGTTGACAATCAGCCCCAGCATTTT.

At least ten counts were recorded for this clonotype. The chain couples TRBV7-9 to TRBJ1-4, with TRBD1 identical over 8 bases. V was pared by 3 bases and J by 4 bases, with 1 base of the junction left unmatched. Germline loops: CDR1 SEHNR, CDR2 FQNEAQ (reference sequence). The CDR3 has 14 residues. The CDR3: CASSLGQDNEKLFF. The CDR3 bases are TGTGCCAGCAGCTTGGGACAGGATAATGAAAAACTGTTTTTT.

J is TRBJ1-1 and V is TRBV9; TRBD1 might be the D (6 bases). Germline assignment: CDR1 SGDLS and CDR2 YYNGEE. Trimming pared 4 bases from V and 0 bases from J, leaving 13 bases between. This CDR3 has 15 amino acids. Here the CDR3 DNA reads TGTGCCAGCAGCCCCGGGGACAATATGAACACTGAAGCTTTCTTT. This codes for CASSPGDNMNTEAFF. Full variable domain (remainder filled in from reference TRBV9 and TRBJ1-1): DSGVTQTPKHLITATGQRVTLRCSPRSGDLSVYWYQQSLDQGLQFLIQYYNGEERAKGNILERFSAQQFPDLHSELNLSSLELGDSALYFCASSPGDNMNTEAFFGQGTRLTVV.

The V call is TRBV18, the J call TRBJ1-3; a possible D gene is TRBD1 (5 bases). The V and J ends lost 4 bases and 0 bases respectively, with 10 bases between them. The CDR3 spans 15 residues. Germline lookup yields CDR1 KGHSH and CDR2 LQKENI. CDR3 amino acids: CASSQGTASGNTIYF. CDR3 bases: TGTGCCAGCTCACAAGGGACGGCCTCTGGAAACACCATATATTTT.

V gene TRBV6-1 combines with J gene TRBJ1-6, with 9 bases aligning to TRBD1. The V gene end was trimmed by 4 bases and the J gene end by 1 base; junction bases not matched to a gene: 2. This CDR3 spans 16 amino acids. Germline values: CDR1 MNHNS, CDR2 SASEGT. The DNA for the CDR3 is TGTGCCAGCAGTGCACAGGGGGCATCCTATAATTCACCCCTCCACTTT. It encodes CASSAQGASYNSPLHF.

The CDR3 nucleotides read TGTGCCTGCCGGACGGCTCCAACTAATGAAAAACTGTTTTTT. Protein product: CACRTAPTNEKLFF. The genes are TRBV2 and TRBJ1-4; D uncertain. Looked up from germline, CDR1 is SNHLY and CDR2 is FYNNEI. The CDR3 loop spans 14 amino acids. V was trimmed by 11 bases and J by 0 bases, leaving 13 bases between them.

Ten or more counts support this clonotype. The chain is built from TRBV20-1 and TRBJ2-7; D could derive from TRBD1 or TRBD2 (6 bases each). Looked up from germline, CDR1 is DFQATT and CDR2 is SNEGSKA (reference sequence). The CDR3 has 15 residues. Deletions cut 5 bases from V and 0 bases from J, with 17 bases between. The DNA for the CDR3 is TGCAGTGCTTCAAAGGGGGGCCGCTACTCCTACGAGCAGTACTTC. Translating gives CSASKGGRYSYEQYF.

The rearrangement links TRBV28 to TRBJ2-1; the match to TRBD1 covers 8 bases. After removal of 5 bases from V and 10 bases from J, the junction contained 10 bases not matched to a gene. The germline gives CDR1 MDHEN, CDR2 SYDVKM. This CDR3 is built from 14 residues. CDR3 coding DNA: TGTGCCAGCAGTCCCTACGGACAGGGAAGGGAGCAGTTCTTC. This gives the protein CASSPYGQGREQFF.

This chain connects TRBV3-1 to TRBJ2-5; 7 bases align to TRBD1. Per germline, CDR1 LGHDT and CDR2 YNNKEL (reference sequence). This CDR3 comprises 13 residues. V shed 3 bases, J shed 7 bases, and the junction held 5 bases outside the gene matches. This chain's CDR3 is CASSQDRTGTQYF. CDR3 in DNA: TGTGCCAGCAGCCAGGACAGGACGGGGACCCAGTACTTC.

This clonotype was seen a handful of times. The V and J genes are TRBV7-9 and TRBJ1-6; D is uncertain. V was trimmed by 2 bases and J by 0 bases, leaving 5 bases between them. CDR1 is SEHNR, CDR2 FQNEAQ, per germline (reference sequence). CDR3 length: 15 residues. As DNA, the CDR3 is TGTGCCAGCAGCTTACCAAACTCCTATAATTCACCCCTCCACTTT. The encoded protein is CASSLPNSYNSPLHF.